This T cell receptor (beta chain) was captured by sequencing in a study of cytomegalovirus exposure and HLA in healthy donors. The study, taken as a whole, reports: By a later analysis, the bulk of CMV-associated TCR beta chains appeared HLA-restricted.

The PCR contained 60 Vbeta and 13 Jbeta primers. Data came from immunoSEQ multiplex PCR; TCRdb stores just in-frame clones and leaves some out. The sample includes under 55,000 clones, over 60% of them seen just once. Germline CDR1 is MNHNS and CDR2 is SASEGT. Trimming took off 5 bases at V and 1 base at J, with 14 bases between the two ends. This CDR3 is 15 amino acids long. In regard to this clone: Its target is unknown.

The sequence was collected from a woman between 45 and 65 years old in good health and CMV-seronegative. The sample was PBMCs. V and J are TRBV6-1 and TRBJ1-1; D possibly corresponds to TRBD1 (6 bases). CDR3: CASSSPTGANTEAFF. CDR3 nucleotide sequence: TGTGCCAGCAGTTCGCCGACAGGTGCGAACACTGAAGCTTTCTTT.